This T cell receptor beta chain was sequenced during a study of lymphopenia after photon versus proton radiotherapy (dated by TCRdb to the late 2010s). With regard to the full study: The immunological effects of photon versus proton radiation therapy were compared in patients with gastrointestinal tumors who developed high-grade lymphopenia. The cohort comprised 20 or so patients with gastrointestinal tumors who received either photon or proton therapy and then developed lymphopenia. The goal of the study was to characterize the differences between the two radiation modalities in how they affect the immune system. What the work shows at the level of the full study, not this receptor alone: During treatment, patients who received proton therapy stayed relatively stable, whereas patients who received photon therapy lost naive T cells and TCR diversity and gained effector/memory populations. The authors looked at the survival association only in patients who died, and they framed better survival with proton therapy as a possibility rather than a demonstrated result. After the lymphocyte count nadir, photon-treated repertoires showed oligoclonal expansion, especially of CD8+ Temra cells, which drove the drop in diversity. Across the cohort, a larger post-nadir drop in TCR diversity was inversely correlated with overall survival time among patients who died.

Receptors were amplified or captured by the immunoSEQ multiplex PCR assay. Alongside multiparametric flow cytometry, deep sequencing of rearranged TCR beta loci was used to profile the T cell repertoires. TCRdb's version of the immuneACCESS table is confined to in-frame rearrangements and falls short of the full clone set. An unresolved V gene accounts for under half of the shortfall where checked; the remainder is of unknown origin. The sample data list 150,000 to 200,000 clones, and 75% to 90% of these were observed just once. Approximately 4.8% of the sample rests with the top ten. A note on this clone: No antigen is known for it. Per-base qualities were not stored, and no clone one base away is much larger.

This TCR came from a man aged 45-65 years with gastric cancer. This material consisted of peripheral blood, taken from a patient treated with photon-based radiotherapy.

The CDR3: CASGRTGLWDEQFF. The DNA sequence reads TGTGCCAGCGGTAGGACTGGTCTTTGGGATGAGCAGTTCTTC. The rearrangement combines TRBV27 with TRBJ2-1; TRBD2 is perhaps the D gene, given 5 matching bases. The germline ends are 19 bases apart after V is trimmed by 8 bases and J by 8 bases. For CDR1 and CDR2, the germline V gene (reference sequence) lists MNHEY and SMNVEV. The CDR3 runs 14 residues from the cysteine to the phenylalanine. The sequence is cut down to CDR3 DNA, 42 bases in frame from base 1.